Listed below are T cell receptor beta chains from one sample, sequenced in a study of cytomegalovirus exposure and HLA in healthy donors. Profiled with immunoSEQ multiplex PCR; TCRdb holds only in-frame clones, not every one. The sample includes 150,000 to 200,000 clones, more than 65% of them seen just once. The specimen sequenced was PBMCs. The receptors here all came from a woman in her forties in good health and CMV-seropositive. Both conserved end residues are part of each CDR3. A D gene is named only where the DNA matches it firmly. Clone size is shown for a subset of rows, as once, few, many or a class of expanded clone.

v_gene	j_gene	abundance	d_gene	CDR3nt	CDR3aa
TRBV7-3	TRBJ2-1	-	-	TGTGCCGACGCGACGGGCGGGACTGCCCAAAGGGTCTTC	CADATGGTAQRVF
TRBV6-7	TRBJ2-7	once	-	TGTGCCAGCAGTTACTCGATTGGACAGAGCTCCTACGAGCAGTACTTC	CASSYSIGQSSYEQYF
TRBV4-1	TRBJ1-1	-	-	TGCGCCAGCAGCCAAGGGGCCCCGGGGGGTGAAGCTTTCTTT	CASSQGAPGGEAFF
TRBV7-9	TRBJ1-5	-	-	TGTGCCAGCAGCTTAACGGCAGGGGCAAAGGTGCAGCCCCAGCATTTT	CASSLTAGAKVQPQHF
TRBV28	TRBJ2-5	-	-	TGTGCCAGTGACTCGGGGGGCGCGGGACAAGAGACCCAGTACTTC	CASDSGGAGQETQYF
TRBV19	TRBJ2-6	-	-	TGTGCCAGTAGTCCCCAGGGGTTCTCTGGGGCCAACGTCCTGACTTTC	CASSPQGFSGANVLTF
TRBV9	TRBJ2-7	-	TRBD2	TGTGCCAGCAGCGCCACAGGGACTAGCGGGGGTTACGAGCAGTACTTC	CASSATGTSGGYEQYF
TRBV5-1	TRBJ1-1	-	-	TGCGCCAGCAGCTTGGCGGAGGGGTACACTGAAGCTTTCTTT	CASSLAEGYTEAFF
TRBV5-1	TRBJ2-3	-	TRBD2	TGCGCCAGCAGCTTTTCACGGGGGGAGACAGATACGCAGTATTTT	CASSFSRGETDTQYF
TRBV7-2	TRBJ1-5	-	-	TGTGCCAGCAGCTTAGCTCCGGAGGGAGGGCAGCCCCAGCATTTT	CASSLAPEGGQPQHF
TRBV27	TRBJ2-1	few	TRBD1	TGTGCCAGCAGTTGGTCTTGGACAGGGGTCAATGAGCAGTTCTTC	CASSWSWTGVNEQFF
TRBV2	TRBJ2-5	-	-	TGTGCCAGCAGTCTCGAAGGGGTTGCCGGAGAGACCCAGTACTTC	CASSLEGVAGETQYF
TRBV27	TRBJ1-6	-	TRBD1	TGTGCCAGCAGTCGGACAGGGAGTAGCAATTCACCCCTCCACTTT	CASSRTGSSNSPLHF
TRBV7-9	TRBJ2-5	-	-	TGTGCCAGCAGCTTAGGGGCAGGTTCCCCTTTGGGGACCCAGTACTTC	CASSLGAGSPLGTQYF
TRBV25-1	TRBJ1-4	-	-	TGTGCCAGCAGTGAATCCCGTGACAGTCTCGTCGATGAAAAACTGTTTTTT	CASSESRDSLVDEKLFF
TRBV9	TRBJ2-2	once	TRBD1	TGTGCCAGCAGCGGACAGGGGGCCACCGGGGAGCTGTTTTTT	CASSGQGATGELFF
TRBV7-2	TRBJ1-2	-	-	TGTGCCAGCAGCACAACAGGATTATATGGCTACCCCTTC	CASSTTGLYGYPF
TRBV4-2	TRBJ1-1	-	-	TGTGCCAGCAGCCCAAGGACGGGGGAAAACACTGAAGCTTTCTTT	CASSPRTGENTEAFF
TRBV28	TRBJ2-7	-	TRBD2	TGTGCCAGCAGTTTAGTCGGGAGGGCCTACGAGCAGTACTTC	CASSLVGRAYEQYF
TRBV6-1	TRBJ1-2	-	TRBD1	TGTGCCAGCAGGCCTGGACAGGGGAACTATGGCTACCCCTTC	CASRPGQGNYGYPF
TRBV2	TRBJ2-7	-	TRBD1	TGTGCCAGCAGAACAGACAGGGGAGTCCACGAGCAGTACTTC	CASRTDRGVHEQYF
TRBV28	TRBJ1-2	-	-	TGTGCCAGCACCCGCGGGGCAGTCGGAGGCTACACCTTC	CASTRGAVGGYTF
TRBV7-2	TRBJ2-7	-	-	TGTGCCAGCAGCTCCCGACAGTTCTCCTACGAGCAGTACTTC	CASSSRQFSYEQYF
TRBV15	TRBJ2-7	few	TRBD2	TGTGCCACCAGCAGAGTAAGCGGGAGAAGGGACGAGCAGTACTTC	CATSRVSGRRDEQYF
TRBV25-1	TRBJ1-5	-	-	TGTGCCAGCAGTGATGGTGGGGGCTATAGCAATCAGCCCCAGCATTTT	CASSDGGGYSNQPQHF
TRBV27	TRBJ2-5	-	TRBD1	TGTGCCAGCGCCCTCCGCCGGGGACAGCTACAAGAGACCCAGTACTTC	CASALRRGQLQETQYF
TRBV13	TRBJ2-7	-	TRBD1	TGTGCCAGTAGCTTAGGAGGGACAGGGGGCACGTACGAGCAGTACTTC	CASSLGGTGGTYEQYF
TRBV9	TRBJ1-2	-	-	TGTGCCAGCAGCGTAGAGGGGGACTATGGCTACACCTTC	CASSVEGDYGYTF
TRBV19	TRBJ2-1	once	-	TGTGCCAGTAGTATAGATCTCCAGGGCTACAATGAGCAGTTCTTC	CASSIDLQGYNEQFF